These 8 T cell receptor beta chains originate from one sample sequenced in a study of Ad26.COV2.S vaccination and SARS-CoV-2 variants (dated by TCRdb to the early 2020s). Library construction relied on the immunoSEQ multiplex PCR assay. TCRdb took this table from immuneACCESS and kept in-frame rearrangements with V and J called. Such tables lack part of the clones; where checked against another copy, unresolved V genes explain under half of the gap, and the rest is unexplained. This sample holds 350,000 to 400,000 clones; approximately 86% were observed only once. Approximately 3.7% of the sample belongs to the ten largest clones. The sample's treatment or condition label is to be understood as: around 19 received Ad26.COV2.S at low or high dose, single or two shots; roughly five received placebo; per-sample allocation not given. For vaccine and placebo recipients, the sequenced repertoires came from samples collected on day 63 after the first injection.

The sample in question was peripheral blood, obtained in a trial of Ad26.COV2.S vaccine versus placebo. The receptors stem from a person aged 18-60 years who received the Ad26.COV2.S COVID-19 vaccine or a placebo.

This clone was seen more than once but under ten times. This sequence joins TRBV29-1 and TRBJ2-5, with D perhaps matching TRBD1 (6 bases). The CDR3 is 13 residues long. Between the trimmed V and J ends, which lost 8 bases and 5 bases, there was a span of 18 bases. Germline V gene data show CDR1 as SQVTM and CDR2 as ANQGSEA. The CDR3 protein is CSPDRNSYETQYF. In DNA form, the CDR3 reads TGCAGCCCAGACAGGAACAGTTATGAGACCCAGTACTTC.

The genes are TRBV7-9 and TRBJ1-3; 9 bases line up with TRBD1. Germline values: CDR1 SEHNR, CDR2 FQNEAQ (reference sequence). The length of the CDR3 is 16 residues. J was trimmed by 2 bases and V by 2 bases; bases with no gene match: 4. CDR3 loop: CASSLKTGGTGNTIYF. As DNA, the CDR3 is TGTGCCAGCAGCTTAAAGACAGGGGGAACTGGAAACACCATATATTTT.

To note about this clone: One end of the junction is discordant with germline, which a read error may explain. J is TRBJ2-1 and V is TRBV6-1; D perhaps matches TRBD1 (6 bases). Germline-derived CDR1 and CDR2 are MNHNS and SASEGT. The CDR3 has 15 residues. The CDR3 here is CASREGGVMGNEQFF. In DNA, the CDR3 is TGTGCCAGCAGGGAAGGGGGTGTCATGGGGAATGAGCAGTTCTTC.

CDR3 sequence reads: CASRYRTGGSYGYTF. The CDR3 DNA sequence: TGTGCCAGCAGGTACCGGACAGGGGGCTCATATGGCTACACCTTC. The chain combines TRBV6-5 with TRBJ1-2, with 11 bases identical to TRBD1. The CDR3 is 15 amino acids. The V gene end was trimmed by 6 bases and the J gene end by 5 bases; junction bases not matched to a gene: 8. Germline V gene lookup returns CDR1 MNHEY and CDR2 SVGAGI.

This chain uses TRBV5-4 with TRBJ2-3; TRBD1 or TRBD2 may be the D gene (5 bases each). V lost 4 bases to trimming and J lost 1 base, with 7 bases between them. CDR1 is SGHNT, CDR2 YYREEE, per germline (reference sequence). There are 13 residues in the CDR3. The CDR3: CASSLGRTDTQYF. CDR3 sequence (DNA): TGTGCCAGCAGCCTGGGACGCACAGATACGCAGTATTTT. Looking up the rest from reference TRBV5-4 and TRBJ2-3 gives the full variable domain: ETGVTQSPTHLIKTRGQQVTLRCSSQSGHNTVSWYQQALGQGPQFIFQYYREEENGRGNFPPRFSGLQFPNYSSELNVNALELDDSALYLCASSLGRTDTQYFGPGTRLTVL.

The chain employs TRBV25-1 and TRBJ2-1; 9 nucleotides line up with TRBD2. Looked up from germline, CDR1 is MGHDK and CDR2 is SYGVNS. J lost 0 bases, V lost 5 bases, and 5 bases had no gene match. This CDR3 is built from 16 residues. This CDR3 reads CASSKLAGYSYNEQFF. The DNA for the CDR3 is TGTGCCAGCAGTAAACTAGCGGGTTACTCCTACAATGAGCAGTTCTTC.

The rearrangement uses TRBV30 and TRBJ2-1; 12 bases map to TRBD2. Trimming cost V 2 bases and J 0 bases; bases outside gene matches: 11. The CDR3 is made up of 19 amino acids. The germline V gene encodes CDR1 GTSNPN and CDR2 SVGIG (reference sequence). The DNA of the CDR3 is TGTGCCTGGAGTCCTCAGACTAGCGGGGGCCGGAGCTCCTACAATGAGCAGTTCTTC. The encoded protein is CAWSPQTSGGRSSYNEQFF.

The V and J genes are TRBV5-4 and TRBJ1-2, with D unresolved. CDR1 and CDR2 from the germline V gene are SGHNT and YYREEE (reference sequence). V lost 6 bases and J 4 bases, leaving 19 bases between the germline ends. This CDR3 region has 15 residues. As DNA, the CDR3 is TGTGCCAGCATTTCGACGCAGGACCGAACCTATGGCTACACCTTC. It specifies CASISTQDRTYGYTF.